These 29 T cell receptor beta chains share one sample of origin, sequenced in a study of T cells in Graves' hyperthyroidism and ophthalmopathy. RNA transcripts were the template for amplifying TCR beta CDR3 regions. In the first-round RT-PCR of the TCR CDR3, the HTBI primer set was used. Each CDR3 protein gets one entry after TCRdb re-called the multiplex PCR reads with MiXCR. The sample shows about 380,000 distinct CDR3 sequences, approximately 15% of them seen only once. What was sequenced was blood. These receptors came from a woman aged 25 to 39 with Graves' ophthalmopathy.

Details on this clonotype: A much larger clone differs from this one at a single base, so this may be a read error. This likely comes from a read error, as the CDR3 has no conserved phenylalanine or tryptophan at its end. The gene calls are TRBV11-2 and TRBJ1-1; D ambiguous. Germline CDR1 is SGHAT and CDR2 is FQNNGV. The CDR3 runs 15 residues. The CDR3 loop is CASSQAPRGNTEAFL. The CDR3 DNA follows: TGCGCCAGCAGCCAAGCGCCCCGGGGGAACACTGAAGCTTTCCTT.

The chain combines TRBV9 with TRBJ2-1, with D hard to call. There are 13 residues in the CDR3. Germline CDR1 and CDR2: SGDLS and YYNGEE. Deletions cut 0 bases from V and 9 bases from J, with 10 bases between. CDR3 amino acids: CASSVAVRGEQFF. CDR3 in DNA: TGTGCCAGCAGCGTAGCCGTCAGAGGTGAGCAGTTCTTC.

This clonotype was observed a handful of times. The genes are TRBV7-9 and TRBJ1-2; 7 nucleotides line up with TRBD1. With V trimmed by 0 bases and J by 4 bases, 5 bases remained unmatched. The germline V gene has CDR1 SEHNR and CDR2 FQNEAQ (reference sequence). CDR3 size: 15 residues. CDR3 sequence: CASSLASDRVYGYTF. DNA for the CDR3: TGTGCCAGCAGCTTAGCGTCTGACAGGGTCTATGGCTACACCTTC.

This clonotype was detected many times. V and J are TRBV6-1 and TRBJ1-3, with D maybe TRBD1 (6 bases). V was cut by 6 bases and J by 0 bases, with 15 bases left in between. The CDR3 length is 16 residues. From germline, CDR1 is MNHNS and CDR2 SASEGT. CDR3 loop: CASRDASQGSGNTIYF. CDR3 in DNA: TGTGCCAGCAGGGACGCCTCACAGGGCTCTGGAAACACCATATATTTT.

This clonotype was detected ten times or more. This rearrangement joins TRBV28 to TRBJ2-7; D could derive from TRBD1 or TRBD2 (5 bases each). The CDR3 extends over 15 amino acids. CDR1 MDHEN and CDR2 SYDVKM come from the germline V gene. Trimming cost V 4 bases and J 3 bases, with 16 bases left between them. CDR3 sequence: CASSSGAPLGYEQYF. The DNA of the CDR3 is TGTGCCAGCAGTTCCGGGGCCCCGCTAGGCTACGAGCAGTACTTC.

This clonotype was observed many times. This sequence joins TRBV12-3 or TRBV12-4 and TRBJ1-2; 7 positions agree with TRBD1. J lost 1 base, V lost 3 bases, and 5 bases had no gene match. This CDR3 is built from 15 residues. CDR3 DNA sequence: TGTGCCAGCAGTTTGGGACAGATTAGTAACTATGGCTACACCTTC. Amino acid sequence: CASSLGQISNYGYTF.

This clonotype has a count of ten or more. The CDR3 sequence: CASSSGGRLKETQYF. For the CDR3, the DNA is TGCGCCAGCAGCTCGGGGGGAAGGTTGAAGGAGACCCAGTACTTC. V usage is TRBV5-1 and J usage is TRBJ2-5, with 7 bases matching TRBD2. CDR1 is SGHRS, CDR2 YFSETQ, per germline. The trim removed 3 bases at V and 5 bases at J, leaving 10 bases unmatched. This CDR3 is 15 amino acids long.

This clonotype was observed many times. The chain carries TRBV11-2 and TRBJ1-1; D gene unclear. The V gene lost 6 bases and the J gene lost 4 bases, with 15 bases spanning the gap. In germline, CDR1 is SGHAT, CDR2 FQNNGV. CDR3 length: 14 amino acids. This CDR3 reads CASRRQGLPTEAFF. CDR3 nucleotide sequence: TGTGCCAGCAGACGTCAAGGGCTTCCCACTGAAGCTTTCTTT.

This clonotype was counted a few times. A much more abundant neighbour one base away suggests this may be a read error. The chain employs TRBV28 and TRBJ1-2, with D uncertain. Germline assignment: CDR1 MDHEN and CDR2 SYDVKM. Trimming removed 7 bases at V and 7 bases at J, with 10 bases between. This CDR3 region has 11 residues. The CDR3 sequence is CASNSLGGYTF. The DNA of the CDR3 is TGTGCCAGCAATTCACTCGGTGGCTACACCTTC.

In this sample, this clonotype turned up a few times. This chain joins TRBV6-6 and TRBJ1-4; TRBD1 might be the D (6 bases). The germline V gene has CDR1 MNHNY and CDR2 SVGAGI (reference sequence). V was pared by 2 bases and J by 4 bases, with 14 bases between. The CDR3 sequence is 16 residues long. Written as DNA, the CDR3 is TGTGCCAGCAGTTACCAACGGACAGAAATTAATGAAAAACTGTTTTTT. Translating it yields CASSYQRTEINEKLFF.

CDR3 amino acids: CATSASGGDSNQPQHF. In DNA form, the CDR3 reads TGTGCCACCAGTGCTTCAGGAGGGGATAGCAATCAGCCCCAGCATTTT. The V gene is TRBV24-1, the J gene TRBJ1-5; tentative D call: TRBD1 (5 bases). The CDR3 has 16 amino acids. V was clipped by 5 bases and J by 0 bases, with 13 bases between them. The germline V gene has CDR1 KGHDR and CDR2 SFDVKD.

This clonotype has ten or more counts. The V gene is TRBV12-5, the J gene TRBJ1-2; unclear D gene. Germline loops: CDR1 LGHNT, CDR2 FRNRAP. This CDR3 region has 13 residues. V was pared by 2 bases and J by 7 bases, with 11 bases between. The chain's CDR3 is CASGLTAGLGYTF. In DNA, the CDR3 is TGTGCTAGTGGTTTGACCGCCGGGCTTGGCTACACCTTC.

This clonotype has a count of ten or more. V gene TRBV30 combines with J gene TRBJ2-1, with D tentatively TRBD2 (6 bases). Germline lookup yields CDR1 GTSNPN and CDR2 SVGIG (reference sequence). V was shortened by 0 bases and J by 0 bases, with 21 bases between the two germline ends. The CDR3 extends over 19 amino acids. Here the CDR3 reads CAWSVFTSLALSSYNEQFF. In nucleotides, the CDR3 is TGTGCCTGGAGTGTTTTTACTAGTCTAGCGCTAAGCTCCTACAATGAGCAGTTCTTC.

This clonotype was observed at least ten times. The CDR3 is CASSGGHNTEAFF. In nucleotides, the CDR3 is TGTGCCAGCAGCGGGGGGCACAACACTGAAGCTTTCTTT. The V and J genes are TRBV11-2 and TRBJ1-1, with a tentative D call TRBD1 (6 bases). V lost 5 bases, J lost 2 bases, and 9 bases lay in between. The CDR3 totals 13 residues. The V gene's germline CDR1 is SGHAT and CDR2 FQNNGV.

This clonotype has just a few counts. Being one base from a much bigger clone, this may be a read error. Written as DNA, the CDR3 is TGTGCCCGGAGTGTAGGGAAGGGCGGCTACACCTTC. This sequence encodes CARSVGKGGYTF. This chain links TRBV30 with TRBJ1-2; D is undetermined. The CDR3 length is 12 residues. Germline CDR1 is GTSNPN and CDR2 is SVGIG (reference sequence).

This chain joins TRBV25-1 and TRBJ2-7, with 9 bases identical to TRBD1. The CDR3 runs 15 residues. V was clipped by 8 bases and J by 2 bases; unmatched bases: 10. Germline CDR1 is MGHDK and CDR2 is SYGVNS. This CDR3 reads CASRYGQGTTYEQYF. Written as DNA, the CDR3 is TGTGCCAGCCGGTACGGACAGGGGACCACCTACGAGCAGTACTTC.

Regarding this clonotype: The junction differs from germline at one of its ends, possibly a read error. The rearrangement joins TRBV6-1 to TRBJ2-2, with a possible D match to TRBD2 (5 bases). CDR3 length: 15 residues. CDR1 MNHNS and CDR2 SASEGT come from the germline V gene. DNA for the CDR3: TGTGCCAGCAGTGTGGAGACAACGAACACCGGGGAGCTGCTTTTT. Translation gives CASSVETTNTGELLF.

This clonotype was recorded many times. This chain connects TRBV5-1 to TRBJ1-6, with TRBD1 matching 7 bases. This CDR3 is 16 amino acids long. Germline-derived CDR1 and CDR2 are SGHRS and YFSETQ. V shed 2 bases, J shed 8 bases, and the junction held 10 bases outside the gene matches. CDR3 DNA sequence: TGCGCCAGCAGCTTCACAGGGGCCCCGTCGGATTCACCCCTCCACTTT. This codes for CASSFTGAPSDSPLHF.

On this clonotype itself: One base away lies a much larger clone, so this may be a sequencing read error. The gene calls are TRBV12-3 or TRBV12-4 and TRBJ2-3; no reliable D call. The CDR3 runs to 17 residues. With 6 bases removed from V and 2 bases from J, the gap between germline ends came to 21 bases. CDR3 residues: CASSRPMQITPTDTQYF. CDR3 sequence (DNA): TGTGCCAGCAGCCGACCTATGCAGATAACCCCCACAGATACGCAGTATTTT.

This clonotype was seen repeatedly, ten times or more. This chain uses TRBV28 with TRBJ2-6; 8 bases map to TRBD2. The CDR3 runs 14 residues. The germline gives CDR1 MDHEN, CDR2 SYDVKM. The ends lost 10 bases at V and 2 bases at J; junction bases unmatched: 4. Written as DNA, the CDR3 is TGTGCCACCCTCGGGGGGGCTGGGGCCAACGTCCTGACTTTC. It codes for CATLGGAGANVLTF.

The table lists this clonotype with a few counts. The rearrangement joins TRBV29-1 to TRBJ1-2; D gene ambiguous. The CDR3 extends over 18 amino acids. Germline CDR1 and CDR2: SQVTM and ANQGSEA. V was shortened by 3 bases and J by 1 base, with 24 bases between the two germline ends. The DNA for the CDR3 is TGCAGCGTTGACGGGATGATGGGCCGACGCCCCATTAACTATGGCTACACCTTC. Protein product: CSVDGMMGRRPINYGYTF. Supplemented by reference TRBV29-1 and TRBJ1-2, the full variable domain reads SAVISQKPSRDICQRGTSLTIQCQVDSQVTMMFWYRQQPGQSLTLIATANQGSEATYESGFVIDKFPISRPNLTFSTLTVSNMSPEDSSIYLCSVDGMMGRRPINYGYTFGSGTRLTVV.

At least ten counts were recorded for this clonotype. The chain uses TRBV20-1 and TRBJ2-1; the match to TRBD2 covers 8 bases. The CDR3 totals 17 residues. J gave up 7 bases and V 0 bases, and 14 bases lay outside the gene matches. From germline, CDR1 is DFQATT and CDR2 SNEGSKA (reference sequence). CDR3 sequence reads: CSARDLLGAGVSNEQFF. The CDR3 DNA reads TGCAGTGCTAGAGACCTTTTGGGAGCGGGGGTTTCAAATGAGCAGTTCTTC.

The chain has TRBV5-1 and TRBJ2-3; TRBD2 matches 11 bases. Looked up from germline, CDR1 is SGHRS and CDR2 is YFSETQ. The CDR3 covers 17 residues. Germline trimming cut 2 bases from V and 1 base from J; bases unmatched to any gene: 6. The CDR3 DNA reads TGCGCCAGCAGCTTCAGACTAGCGGGGCCCCGCACAGATACGCAGTATTTT. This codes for CASSFRLAGPRTDTQYF.

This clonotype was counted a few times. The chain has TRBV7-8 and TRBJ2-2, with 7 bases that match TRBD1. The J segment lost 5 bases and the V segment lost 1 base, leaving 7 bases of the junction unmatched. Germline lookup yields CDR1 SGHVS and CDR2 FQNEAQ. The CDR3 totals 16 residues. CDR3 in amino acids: CASSLEQQTGTGELFF. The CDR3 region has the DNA TGTGCCAGCAGCTTAGAACAACAGACAGGGACCGGGGAGCTGTTTTTT.

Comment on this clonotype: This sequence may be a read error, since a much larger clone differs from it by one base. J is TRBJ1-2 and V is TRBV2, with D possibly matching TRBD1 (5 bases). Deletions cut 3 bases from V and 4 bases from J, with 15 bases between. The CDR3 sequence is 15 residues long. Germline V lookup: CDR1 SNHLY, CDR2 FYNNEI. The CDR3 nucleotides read TGTGCCAGCAGTGATGGTAGGGGACGGAGCTATGGCTACACCTTC. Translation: CASSDGRGRSYGYTF. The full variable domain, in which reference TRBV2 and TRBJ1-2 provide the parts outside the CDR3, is EPEVTQTPSHQVTQMGQEVILRCVPISNHLYFYWYRQILGQKVEFLVSFYNNEISEKSEIFDDQFSVERPDGSNFTLKIRSTKLEDSAMYFCASSDGRGRSYGYTFGSGTRLTVV.

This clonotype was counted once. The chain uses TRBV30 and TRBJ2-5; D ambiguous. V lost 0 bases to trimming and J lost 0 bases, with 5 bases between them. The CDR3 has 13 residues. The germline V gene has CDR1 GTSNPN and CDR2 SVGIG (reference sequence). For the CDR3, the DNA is TGTGCCTGGAGTGTATCGTACCAAGAGACCCAGTACTTC. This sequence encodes CAWSVSYQETQYF.

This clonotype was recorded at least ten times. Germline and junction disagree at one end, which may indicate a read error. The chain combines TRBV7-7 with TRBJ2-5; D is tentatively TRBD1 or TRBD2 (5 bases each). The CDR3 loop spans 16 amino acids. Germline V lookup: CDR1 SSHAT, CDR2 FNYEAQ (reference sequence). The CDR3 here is CASSPNTGPRRETQYF. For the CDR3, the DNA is TGTGCTAGCAGCCCCAATACGGGACCCAGGAGGGAGACCCAGTACTTC.

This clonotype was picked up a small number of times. In DNA form, the CDR3 reads TGTGCCAGCGCCTCGACGGGGGGCGGCTACAATGAGCAGTTCTTC. Translation: CASASTGGGYNEQFF. This chain uses TRBV12-3 or TRBV12-4 with TRBJ2-1; tentatively, D is TRBD2 (7 bases). With 8 bases removed from V and 3 bases from J, the gap between germline ends came to 17 bases. The CDR3 is made up of 15 amino acids.

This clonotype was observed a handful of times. In DNA, the CDR3 is TGTGCCAGCAGCGCGAAGACAGGGTTTCCGGCTGGGGCCAACGTCCTGACTTTC. Residues: CASSAKTGFPAGANVLTF. V usage is TRBV9 and J usage is TRBJ2-6; 7 bases match TRBD1. Trimming removed 3 bases from V and 2 bases from J; junction bases left unmatched: 11. The V gene's germline CDR1 is SGDLS and CDR2 YYNGEE. The CDR3 has 18 amino acids.